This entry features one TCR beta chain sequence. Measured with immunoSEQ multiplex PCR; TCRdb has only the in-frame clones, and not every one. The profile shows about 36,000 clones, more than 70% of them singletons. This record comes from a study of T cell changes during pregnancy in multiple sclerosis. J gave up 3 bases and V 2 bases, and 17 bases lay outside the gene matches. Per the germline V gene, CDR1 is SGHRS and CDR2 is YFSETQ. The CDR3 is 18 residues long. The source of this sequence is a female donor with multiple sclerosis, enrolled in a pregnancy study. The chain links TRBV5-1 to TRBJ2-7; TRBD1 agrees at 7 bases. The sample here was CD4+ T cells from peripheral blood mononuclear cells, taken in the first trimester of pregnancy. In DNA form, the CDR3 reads TGCGCCAGCAGCTTCGGTCCAGGGGGAGCCCTTTCTTTCTACGAGCAGTACTTC. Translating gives CASSFGPGGALSFYEQYF.